These 19 T cell receptor beta chains were sequenced from one sample in a study of cytomegalovirus exposure and HLA in healthy donors. PCR was performed using 60 Vbeta and 13 Jbeta primers. Assay: immunoSEQ multiplex PCR; the TCRdb copy retains only in-frame clones and omits some. The table shows some 150,000 clones, with approximately 80% occurring only once. Input material: PBMCs. The source is a woman aged 50 to 65 in good health and CMV-seronegative.

The chain links TRBV7-9 to TRBJ2-2, with D possibly TRBD1 on 6 matching bases. There are 16 residues in the CDR3. Germline V gene sequence: CDR1 SEHNR, CDR2 FQNEAQ (reference sequence). The V gene lost 5 bases and the J gene lost 6 bases, with 19 bases spanning the gap. The CDR3 sequence: CASSPGAQAFPGELFF. The CDR3 nucleotides read TGTGCCAGCAGCCCAGGGGCCCAGGCATTCCCCGGGGAGCTGTTTTTT.

CDR3 nucleotide sequence: TGCGCCAGCAGCTTGGGACAGGGACCTCAAGAGACCCAGTACTTC. It translates to CASSLGQGPQETQYF. The chain joins TRBV5-1 to TRBJ2-5; 7 positions match TRBD1. From germline, CDR1 is SGHRS and CDR2 YFSETQ. CDR3 size: 15 residues. The trim removed 0 bases at V and 2 bases at J, leaving 4 bases unmatched.

The chain uses TRBV5-1 and TRBJ2-2; D unclear. V lost 0 bases, J lost 4 bases, and 10 bases lay in between. There are 15 residues in the CDR3. Germline V CDR1 and CDR2: SGHRS, YFSETQ. The CDR3 DNA reads TGCGCCAGCAGCTTGGGTTTAGTCACCACCGGGGAGCTGTTTTTT. It codes for CASSLGLVTTGELFF.

The chain couples TRBV4-1 to TRBJ1-6, with TRBD1 as a possible D gene (5 bases). Trimming took 3 bases from V and 5 from J, leaving 17 bases between them. Germline V lookup: CDR1 MGHRA, CDR2 YSYEKL. The CDR3 is 17 residues long. In DNA, the CDR3 is TGCGCCAGCAGCCAGGGCGGGGCGGGAAGTAATAATTCACCCCTCCACTTT. Translated: CASSQGGAGSNNSPLHF.

The rearrangement joins TRBV4-1 to TRBJ2-3; D possibly corresponds to TRBD1 (5 bases). V lost 3 bases and J 2 bases, leaving 9 bases between the germline ends. This CDR3 region has 14 residues. CDR1 is MGHRA, CDR2 YSYEKL, per germline. In nucleotides, the CDR3 is TGCGCCAGCAGCCAGGGGCTTTCCACAGATACGCAGTATTTT. It codes for CASSQGLSTDTQYF.

The chain joins TRBV4-2 to TRBJ2-3; D remains unclear. The length of the CDR3 is 15 residues. Germline CDR1 is LGHNA and CDR2 is YNFKEQ. Trimming took 1 base from V and 4 from J, leaving 12 bases between them. CDR3 loop: CASSQGSSSSDTQYF. CDR3 coding DNA: TGTGCCAGCAGCCAAGGTTCCTCCTCCTCAGATACGCAGTATTTT.

The chain has TRBV11-2 and TRBJ2-3; D perhaps matches TRBD2 (5 bases). The ends were cut back, 1 base at V and 1 base at J, with 6 bases in the middle. CDR3 length: 14 residues. The germline gives CDR1 SGHAT, CDR2 FQNNGV. The CDR3 here is CASSLVEGTDTQYF. The CDR3 region has the DNA TGTGCCAGCAGCTTAGTGGAGGGCACAGATACGCAGTATTTT.

The chain is built from TRBV5-1 and TRBJ2-5; possible D gene TRBD1, 5 bases. Trimming left V 5 bases short and J 3 bases short, with 11 bases between. CDR3 size: 13 residues. Germline V gene sequence: CDR1 SGHRS, CDR2 YFSETQ. The CDR3 protein is CASRVDSKETQYF. The CDR3 nucleotides are TGCGCCAGCAGAGTAGACAGCAAAGAGACCCAGTACTTC.

This chain links TRBV5-1 with TRBJ2-5; the match to TRBD2 covers 8 bases. The trim removed 1 base at V and 2 bases at J, leaving 4 bases unmatched. CDR1 and CDR2 (germline): SGHRS, YFSETQ. This CDR3 is built from 15 residues. The chain's CDR3 is CASSLWAGGQETQYF. The CDR3 DNA reads as TGCGCCAGCAGCTTGTGGGCGGGGGGACAAGAGACCCAGTACTTC.

The rearrangement uses TRBV19 and TRBJ1-1; D remains ambiguous. V gave up 0 bases and J gave up 4 bases, with 9 bases separating them. This CDR3 is built from 14 residues. The V gene's germline CDR1 is LNHDA and CDR2 SQIVND (reference sequence). CDR3 DNA: TGTGCCAGTAGTATAGATCGGGGAAGCACTGAAGCTTTCTTT. This encodes CASSIDRGSTEAFF.

The chain recombines TRBV30 with TRBJ1-1; no definite D call. The CDR3 sequence is 14 residues long. CDR1 and CDR2 (germline): GTSNPN, SVGIG (reference sequence). The V end lost 4 bases, the J end lost 1 base, and 13 bases lay between the germline ends. As DNA, the CDR3 is TGTGCCTGGATCCGCAGTATTCAGAACACTGAAGCTTTCTTT. Translating gives CAWIRSIQNTEAFF.

The CDR3 spells CATSRVQGVSEQYF. CDR3 DNA: TGTGCCACCAGCAGAGTTCAGGGGGTCTCCGAGCAGTACTTC. The chain joins TRBV15 to TRBJ2-7; 7 bases line up with TRBD1. With V trimmed by 1 base and J by 6 bases, 6 bases remained unmatched. CDR1 and CDR2 (germline): LNHNV, YYDKDF (reference sequence). The CDR3 runs 14 residues. Using reference TRBV15 and TRBJ2-7 for the parts outside the CDR3, the full variable domain is DAMVIQNPRYQVTQFGKPVTLSCSQTLNHNVMYWYQQKSSQAPKLLFHYYDKDFNNEADTPDNFQSRRPNTSFCFLDIRSPGLGDTAMYLCATSRVQGVSEQYFGPGTRLTVT.

This clone was recorded once. The chain carries TRBV9 and TRBJ1-5; D is ambiguous. The CDR3 length is 14 residues. CDR1 SGDLS and CDR2 YYNGEE come from the germline V gene. Trimming shortened V by 4 bases and J by 3 bases, and 11 bases separated the two germline ends. CDR3 region: CASSPGRSNQPQHF. CDR3 DNA: TGTGCCAGCAGCCCCGGGAGATCCAATCAGCCCCAGCATTTT.

The chain is built from TRBV6-6 and TRBJ2-1, with 15 bases fitting TRBD2. V lost 6 bases, J lost 9 bases, and 9 bases stayed unmatched. Germline-derived CDR1 and CDR2 are MNHNY and SVGAGI (reference sequence). This CDR3 has 16 residues. The CDR3 coding sequence is TGTGCCAGCAGACCCCACGGACTAGCGGGGGGGCTTGAGCAGTTCTTC. Its protein product is CASRPHGLAGGLEQFF.

The chain couples TRBV9 to TRBJ2-3, with TRBD2 identical over 10 bases. The CDR3 covers 16 residues. The J segment lost 3 bases and the V segment lost 2 bases, leaving 6 bases of the junction unmatched. Germline V CDR1 and CDR2: SGDLS, YYNGEE. This chain's CDR3 is CASSVERGGPTDTQYF. Written as DNA, the CDR3 is TGTGCCAGCAGCGTGGAGCGGGGGGGCCCAACAGATACGCAGTATTTT.

This chain connects TRBV27 to TRBJ2-1; 7 bases are a match to TRBD2. The V and J ends lost 1 base and 6 bases, in that order; junction bases with no gene match: 3. The CDR3 length is 14 residues. CDR1 and CDR2 (germline): MNHEY, SMNVEV (reference sequence). The CDR3 region has the DNA TGTGCCAGCAGTTTATTAGGGAGGGGCAATGAGCAGTTCTTC. Amino acid sequence: CASSLLGRGNEQFF.

In the case of this clone: Within the sample, other DNA sequences also encode this same CDR3. V is TRBV6-6 and J is TRBJ1-1; possibly TRBD1 for D (5 bases). This CDR3 is built from 13 residues. V was trimmed by 6 bases and J by 4 bases, leaving 12 bases between them. The germline V gene encodes CDR1 MNHNY and CDR2 SVGAGI (reference sequence). The DNA of the CDR3 is TGTGCCAGCAGCTTCAGGGAGGGCACTGAAGCTTTCTTT. It encodes CASSFREGTEAFF.

CDR3 DNA: TGTGCCACTCAAGAGGGGACAGGGCGACCCCAGCATTTT. Amino acids: CATQEGTGRPQHF. The gene calls are TRBV7-2 and TRBJ1-5; TRBD1 aligns across 9 bases. The CDR3 covers 13 residues. The germline CDR1 and CDR2 sequences are SGHTA and FQGNSA. The junction had 11 bases not matched to a gene; V was cut back by 10 bases and J by 10 bases.

This rearrangement joins TRBV4-2 to TRBJ1-2, with D possibly matching TRBD1 (5 bases). The CDR3 contains 18 residues. CDR1 LGHNA and CDR2 YNFKEQ come from the germline V gene. V lost 0 bases and J lost 5, with 22 bases in between. CDR3 DNA sequence: TGTGCCAGCAGCCAAGAGTCCTTCGACGGGGGTCGAATTTATGGCTACACCTTC. Amino acid sequence: CASSQESFDGGRIYGYTF.